The clone carrying this T cell receptor (beta chain) has a single count. The entry originates in a study of T cell repertoires in cytomegalovirus infection. MiXCR was run by TCRdb on the reads, yielding one entry per CDR3 protein. The repertoire holds around 310,000 distinct CDR3 sequences, with 15% to 20% as singletons. Sequenced: PBMCs. The TCR sequence derives from a human donor in good health (CMV status not recorded). Some clones in this sample may be carry-over from other donors' samples.

CDR3 region: CASSAEKANTGELFF. The CDR3 DNA is TGTGCCAGCAGTGCGGAAAAAGCCAACACCGGGGAGCTGTTTTTT. The rearrangement links TRBV25-1 to TRBJ2-2, with D hard to call. With 4 bases removed from V and 2 bases from J, the gap between germline ends came to 11 bases. The CDR3 has 15 residues. Germline V gives CDR1 MGHDK, CDR2 SYGVNS.